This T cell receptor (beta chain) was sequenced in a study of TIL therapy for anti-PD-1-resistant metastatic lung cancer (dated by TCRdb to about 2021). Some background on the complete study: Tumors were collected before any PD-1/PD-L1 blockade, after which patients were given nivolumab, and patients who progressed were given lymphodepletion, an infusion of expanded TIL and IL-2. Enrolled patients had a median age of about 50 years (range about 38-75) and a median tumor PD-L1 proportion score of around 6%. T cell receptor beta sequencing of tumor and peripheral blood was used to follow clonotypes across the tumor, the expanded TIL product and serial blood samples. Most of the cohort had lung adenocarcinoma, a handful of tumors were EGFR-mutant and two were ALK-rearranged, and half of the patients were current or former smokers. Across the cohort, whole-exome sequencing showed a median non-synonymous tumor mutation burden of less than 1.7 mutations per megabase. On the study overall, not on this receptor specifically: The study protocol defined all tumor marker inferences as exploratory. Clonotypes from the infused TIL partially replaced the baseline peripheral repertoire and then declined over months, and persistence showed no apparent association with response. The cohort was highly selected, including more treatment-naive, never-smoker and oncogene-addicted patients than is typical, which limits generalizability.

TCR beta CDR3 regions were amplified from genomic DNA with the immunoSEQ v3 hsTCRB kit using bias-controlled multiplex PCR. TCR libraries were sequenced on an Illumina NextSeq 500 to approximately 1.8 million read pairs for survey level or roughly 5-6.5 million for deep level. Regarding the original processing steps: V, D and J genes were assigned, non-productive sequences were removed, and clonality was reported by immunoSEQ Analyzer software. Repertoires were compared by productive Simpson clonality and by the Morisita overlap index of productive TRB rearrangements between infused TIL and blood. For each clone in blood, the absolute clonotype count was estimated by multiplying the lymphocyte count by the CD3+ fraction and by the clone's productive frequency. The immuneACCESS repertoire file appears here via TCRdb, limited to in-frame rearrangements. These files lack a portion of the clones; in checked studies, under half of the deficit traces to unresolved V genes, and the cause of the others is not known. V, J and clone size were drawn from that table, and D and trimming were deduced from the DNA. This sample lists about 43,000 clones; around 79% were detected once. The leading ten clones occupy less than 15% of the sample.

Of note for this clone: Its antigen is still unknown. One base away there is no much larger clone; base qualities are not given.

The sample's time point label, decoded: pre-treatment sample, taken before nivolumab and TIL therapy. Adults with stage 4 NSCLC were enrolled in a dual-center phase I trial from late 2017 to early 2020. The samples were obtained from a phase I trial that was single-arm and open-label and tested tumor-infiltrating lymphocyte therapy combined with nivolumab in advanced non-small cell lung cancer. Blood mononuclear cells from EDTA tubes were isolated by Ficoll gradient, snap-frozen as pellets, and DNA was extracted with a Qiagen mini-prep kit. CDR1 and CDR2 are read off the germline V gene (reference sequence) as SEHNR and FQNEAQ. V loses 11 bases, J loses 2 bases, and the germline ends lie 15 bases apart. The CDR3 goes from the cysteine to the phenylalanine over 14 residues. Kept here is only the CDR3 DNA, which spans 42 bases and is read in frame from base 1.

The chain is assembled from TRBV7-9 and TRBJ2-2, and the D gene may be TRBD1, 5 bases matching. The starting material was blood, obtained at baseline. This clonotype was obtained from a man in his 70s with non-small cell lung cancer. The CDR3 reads CAQQGRGNTGELFF. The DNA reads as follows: TGTGCCCAACAAGGAAGGGGAAACACCGGGGAGCTGTTTTTT.